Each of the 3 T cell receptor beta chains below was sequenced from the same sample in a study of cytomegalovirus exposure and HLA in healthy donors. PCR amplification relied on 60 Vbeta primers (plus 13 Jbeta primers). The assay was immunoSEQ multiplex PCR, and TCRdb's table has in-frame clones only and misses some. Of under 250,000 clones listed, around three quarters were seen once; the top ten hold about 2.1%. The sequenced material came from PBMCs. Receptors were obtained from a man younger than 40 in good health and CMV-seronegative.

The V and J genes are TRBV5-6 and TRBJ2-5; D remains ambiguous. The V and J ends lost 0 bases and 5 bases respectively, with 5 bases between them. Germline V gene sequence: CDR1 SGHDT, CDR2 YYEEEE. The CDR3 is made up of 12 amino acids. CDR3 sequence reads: CASSLALETQYF. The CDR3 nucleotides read TGTGCCAGCAGCTTGGCCTTGGAGACCCAGTACTTC.

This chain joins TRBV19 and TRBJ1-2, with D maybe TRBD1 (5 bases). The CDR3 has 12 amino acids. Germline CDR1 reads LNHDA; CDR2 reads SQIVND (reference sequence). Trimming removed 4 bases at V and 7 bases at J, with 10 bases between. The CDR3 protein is CASSTRQSGYTF. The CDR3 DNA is TGTGCCAGTAGTACTCGACAGTCTGGCTACACCTTC.

In DNA, the CDR3 is TGTGCCAGTAGTATCCGACAGACAGTGAGCTCCTACGAGCAGTACTTC. Translating it yields CASSIRQTVSSYEQYF. The chain is built from TRBV19 and TRBJ2-7; maybe TRBD1 (5 bases). V was shortened by 3 bases and J by 0 bases, with 15 bases between the two germline ends. CDR3 size: 16 residues. The germline V gene encodes CDR1 LNHDA and CDR2 SQIVND (reference sequence). Variable domain in full (rest from reference TRBV19 and TRBJ2-7): DGGITQSPKYLFRKEGQNVTLSCEQNLNHDAMYWYRQDPGQGLRLIYYSQIVNDFQKGDIAEGYSVSREKKESFPLTVTSAQKNPTAFYLCASSIRQTVSSYEQYFGPGTRLTVT.